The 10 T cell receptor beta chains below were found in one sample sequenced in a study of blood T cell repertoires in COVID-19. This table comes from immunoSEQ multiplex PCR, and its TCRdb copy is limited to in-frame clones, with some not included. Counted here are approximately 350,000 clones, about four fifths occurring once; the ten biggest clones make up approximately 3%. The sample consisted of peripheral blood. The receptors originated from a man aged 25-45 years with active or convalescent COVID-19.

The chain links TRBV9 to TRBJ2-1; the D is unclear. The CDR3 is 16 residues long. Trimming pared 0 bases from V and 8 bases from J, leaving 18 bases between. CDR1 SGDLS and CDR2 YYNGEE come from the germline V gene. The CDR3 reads CASSVEVFPGEDEQFF. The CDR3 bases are TGTGCCAGCAGCGTAGAAGTGTTTCCGGGTGAGGATGAGCAGTTCTTC.

The CDR3 region has the DNA TGTGCCAGCAGCTTGGACAGATACGAGCAGTACTTC. This sequence encodes CASSLDRYEQYF. The rearrangement uses TRBV5-5 and TRBJ2-7; D remains unclear. CDR3 length: 12 amino acids. Germline V gives CDR1 SGHKS, CDR2 YYEKEE (reference sequence). V was clipped by 0 bases and J by 4 bases, with 5 bases between them.

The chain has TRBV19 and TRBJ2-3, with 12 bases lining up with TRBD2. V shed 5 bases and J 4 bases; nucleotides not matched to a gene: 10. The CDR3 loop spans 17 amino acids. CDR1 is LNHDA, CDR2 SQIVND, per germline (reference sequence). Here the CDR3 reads CASSRLAGGGAPDTQYF. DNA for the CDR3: TGTGCCAGTAGTCGGCTAGCGGGAGGGGGGGCCCCAGATACGCAGTATTTT.

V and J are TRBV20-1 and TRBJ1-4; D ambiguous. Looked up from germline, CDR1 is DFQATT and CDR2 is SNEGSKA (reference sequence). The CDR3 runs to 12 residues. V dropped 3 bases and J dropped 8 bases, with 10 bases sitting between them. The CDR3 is CSASPVYEKLFF. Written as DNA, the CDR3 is TGCAGTGCTAGTCCGGTTTACGAAAAACTGTTTTTT.

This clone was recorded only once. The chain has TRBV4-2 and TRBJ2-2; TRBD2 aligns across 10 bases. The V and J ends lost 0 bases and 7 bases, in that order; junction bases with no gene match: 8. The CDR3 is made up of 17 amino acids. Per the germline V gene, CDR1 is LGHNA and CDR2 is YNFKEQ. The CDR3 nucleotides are TGTGCCAGCAGCCAAGAGCTAGCGGGAGTCATAGGCGGGGAGCTGTTTTTT. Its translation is CASSQELAGVIGGELFF.

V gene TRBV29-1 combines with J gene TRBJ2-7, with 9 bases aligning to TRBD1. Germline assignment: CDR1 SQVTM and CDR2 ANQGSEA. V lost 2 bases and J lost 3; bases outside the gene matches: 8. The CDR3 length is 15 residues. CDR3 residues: CSVEIPGTGRYEQYF. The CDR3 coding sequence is TGCAGCGTTGAAATCCCCGGGACAGGGCGCTACGAGCAGTACTTC.

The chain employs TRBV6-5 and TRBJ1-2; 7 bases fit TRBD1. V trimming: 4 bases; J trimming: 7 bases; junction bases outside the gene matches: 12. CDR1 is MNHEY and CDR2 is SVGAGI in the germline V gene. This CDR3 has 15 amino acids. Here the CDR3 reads CASSSTGVQGLGYTF. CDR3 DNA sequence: TGTGCCAGCAGTTCTACAGGGGTTCAGGGTCTTGGCTACACCTTC.

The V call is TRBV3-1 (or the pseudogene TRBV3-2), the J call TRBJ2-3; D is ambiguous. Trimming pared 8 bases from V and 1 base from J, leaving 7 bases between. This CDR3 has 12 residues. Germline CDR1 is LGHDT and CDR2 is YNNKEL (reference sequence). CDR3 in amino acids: CASGPGTDTQYF. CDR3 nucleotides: TGTGCCAGCGGGCCAGGCACAGATACGCAGTATTTT.

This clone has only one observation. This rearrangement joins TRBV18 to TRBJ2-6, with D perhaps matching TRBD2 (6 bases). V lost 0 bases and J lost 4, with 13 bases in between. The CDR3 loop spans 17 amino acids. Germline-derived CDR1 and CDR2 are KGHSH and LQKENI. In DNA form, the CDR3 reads TGTGCCAGCTCACCACCAACGGGAGATTCAGGGGCCAACGTCCTGACTTTC. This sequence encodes CASSPPTGDSGANVLTF.

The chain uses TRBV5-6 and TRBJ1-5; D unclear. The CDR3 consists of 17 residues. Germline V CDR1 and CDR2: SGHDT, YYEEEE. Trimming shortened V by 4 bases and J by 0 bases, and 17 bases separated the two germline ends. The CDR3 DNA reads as TGTGCCAGCAGCCCGCAGCTGGGCCAGCATAGCAATCAGCCCCAGCATTTT. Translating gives CASSPQLGQHSNQPQHF. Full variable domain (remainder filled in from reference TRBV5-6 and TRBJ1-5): DAGVTQSPTHLIKTRGQQVTLRCSPKSGHDTVSWYQQALGQGPQFIFQYYEEEERQRGNFPDRFSGHQFPNYSSELNVNALLLGDSALYLCASSPQLGQHSNQPQHFGDGTRLSIL.